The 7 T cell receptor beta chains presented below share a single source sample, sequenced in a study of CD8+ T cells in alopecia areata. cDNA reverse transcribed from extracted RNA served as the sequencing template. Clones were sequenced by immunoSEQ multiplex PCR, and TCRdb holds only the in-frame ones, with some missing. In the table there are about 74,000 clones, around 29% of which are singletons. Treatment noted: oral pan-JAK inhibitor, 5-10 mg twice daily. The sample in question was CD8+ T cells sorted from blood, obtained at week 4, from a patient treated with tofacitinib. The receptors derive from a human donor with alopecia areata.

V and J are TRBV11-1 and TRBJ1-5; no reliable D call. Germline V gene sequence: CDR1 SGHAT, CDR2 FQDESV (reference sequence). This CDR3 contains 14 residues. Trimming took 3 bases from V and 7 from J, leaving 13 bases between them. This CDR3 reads CASSFMVGEQPQHF. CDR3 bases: TGTGCCAGCAGCTTTATGGTTGGGGAACAGCCCCAGCATTTT.

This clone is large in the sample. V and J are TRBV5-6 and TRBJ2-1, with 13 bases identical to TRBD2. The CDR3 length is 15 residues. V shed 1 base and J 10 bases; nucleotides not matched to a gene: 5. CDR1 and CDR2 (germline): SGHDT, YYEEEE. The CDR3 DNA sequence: TGTGCCAGCAGCTTGACTAGCGGGAGGGCCGGGGAGCAGTTCTTC. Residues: CASSLTSGRAGEQFF.

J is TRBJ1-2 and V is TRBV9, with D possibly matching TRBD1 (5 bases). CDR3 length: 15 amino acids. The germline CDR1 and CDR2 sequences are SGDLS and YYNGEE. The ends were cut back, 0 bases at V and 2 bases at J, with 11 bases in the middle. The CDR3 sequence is CASSVVSGANYGYTF. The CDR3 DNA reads TGTGCCAGCAGCGTAGTTTCCGGGGCGAACTATGGCTACACCTTC.

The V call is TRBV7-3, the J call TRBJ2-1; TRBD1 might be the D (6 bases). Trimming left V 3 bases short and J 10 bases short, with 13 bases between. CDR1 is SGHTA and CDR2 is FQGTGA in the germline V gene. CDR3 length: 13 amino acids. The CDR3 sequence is CASSFGTGQEQFF. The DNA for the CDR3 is TGTGCCAGCAGCTTCGGGACCGGACAGGAGCAGTTCTTC.

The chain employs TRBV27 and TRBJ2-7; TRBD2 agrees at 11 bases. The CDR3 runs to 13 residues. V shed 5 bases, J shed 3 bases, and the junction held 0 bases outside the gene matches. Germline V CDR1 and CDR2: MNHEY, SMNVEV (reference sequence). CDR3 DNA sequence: TGTGCCAGCAGTGGACTAGCGGGCTACGAGCAGTACTTC. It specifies CASSGLAGYEQYF.

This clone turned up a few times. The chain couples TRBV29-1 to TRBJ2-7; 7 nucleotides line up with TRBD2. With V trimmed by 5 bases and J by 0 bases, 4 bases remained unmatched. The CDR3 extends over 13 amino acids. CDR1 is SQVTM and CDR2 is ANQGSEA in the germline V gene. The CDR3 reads CSVQLATSYEQYF. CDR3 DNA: TGCAGCGTTCAACTAGCGACCTCCTACGAGCAGTACTTC.

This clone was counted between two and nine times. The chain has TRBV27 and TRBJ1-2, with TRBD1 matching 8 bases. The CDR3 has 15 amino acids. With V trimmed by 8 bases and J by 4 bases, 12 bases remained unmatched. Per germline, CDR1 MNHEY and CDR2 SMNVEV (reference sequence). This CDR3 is CASSGGPTGGYGYTF. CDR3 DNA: TGTGCCAGCTCTGGGGGTCCTACAGGGGGCTATGGCTACACCTTC.